This TCR beta chain was identified during a study of blood T cell repertoires in COVID-19. Produced via immunoSEQ multiplex PCR; TCRdb's table is partial and in-frame only. The table shows more than 300,000 clones, with around 92% occurring only once. This clone was recorded only once. CDR1 and CDR2 from the germline V gene are SNHLY and FYNNEI. V lost 4 bases and J lost 8; bases outside the gene matches: 8. The CDR3 contains 15 residues. This clonotype was obtained from a man aged 18 to 29 who had recovered from COVID-19. The specimen sequenced was peripheral blood. The chain has TRBV2 and TRBJ2-2, with 9 bases matching TRBD1. Here the CDR3 reads CASSADRGRWGELFF. CDR3 bases: TGTGCCAGCAGTGCCGACAGGGGGAGGTGGGGGGAGCTGTTTTTT.